This is a list of T cell receptor beta chains from one sample in a study of regulatory T cells in long-lasting Graves disease. One entry per CDR3 protein results from TCRdb running MiXCR on the multiplex PCR reads. The sample lists around 500,000 distinct CDR3 sequences, 13% occurring once. The data were also submitted as part of a second study, on T cells in Graves' hyperthyroidism and ophthalmopathy.

Sequenced material: peripheral blood mononuclear cells (PBMCs), taken at new diagnosis, from a patient treated with antithyroid drugs. These receptor sequences come from a man younger than 45 with Graves disease. Each CDR3 is given with its conserved first and last residue. The D gene is left open where the match is weak. Clone size, where shown, is once, few, many, or a class for clones that have expanded.

>TRBV6-1|TRBJ1-2|few|-
TGTGCCAGTACAACCGGGCAGTATGGCTACACCTTC
CASTTGQYGYTF
>TRBV7-2|TRBJ2-3|many|TRBD2
TGTGCCAGCAGCTTAGCGCTAGCGGGATCAGATACGCAGTATTTT
CASSLALAGSDTQYF
>TRBV2|TRBJ1-1|-|TRBD1
TGTGCCAGCTCAGGGGGCCGGACTATGGGAGCTTTCTTT
CASSGGRTMGAFF
>TRBV12-3/TRBV12-4|TRBJ1-2|many|TRBD1
TGTGCCAGCAGCATACAGGGGCACTATGGCTACACCTTC
CASSIQGHYGYTF
>TRBV6-2/TRBV6-3|TRBJ1-5|many|-
TGTGCCAGCAGTTTCTACTCGAGGCGTTTGAATCAGCCCCAGCATTTT
CASSFYSRRLNQPQHF
>TRBV4-1|TRBJ2-1|-|TRBD2
TGCGCCAGCAGCCATGAAGCGGGAGGGATCAATGAGCAGTTCTTC
CASSHEAGGINEQFF
>TRBV2|TRBJ1-2|many|-
TGTGCCAACGTAAAGGGGGAAGCTAACTATGGCTACACCTTC
CANVKGEANYGYTF
>TRBV7-2|TRBJ2-7|many|TRBD2
TGTGCCAGCAGCCGCGGGAGGATACTCGAGCAGTACTTC
CASSRGRILEQYF
>TRBV5-1|TRBJ2-4|few|-
TGCGCCAGCAGCTTGGACGTGTCTTCTTTCTCCATTCAGTACTTC
CASSLDVSSFSIQYF
>TRBV12-3/TRBV12-4|TRBJ1-5|many|TRBD1
TGTGCCAGCAAAAAACAGGGGTGGGGCAATCAGCCCCAGCATTTT
CASKKQGWGNQPQHF
>TRBV29-1|TRBJ1-4|many|-
TGCAGCGTTCTACACCGGGACGAGACTAATGAAAAACTGTTTTTT
CSVLHRDETNEKLFF
>TRBV7-9|TRBJ2-7|-|-
TGTGCCAGCAGCCGACCCAGAGCCTACGAGCAGTACTTC
CASSRPRAYEQYF
>TRBV27|TRBJ2-6|many|-
TGTGCCAGCAGTGGAGGGGCCAACGTCCTGACTTTC
CASSGGANVLTF
>TRBV10-3|TRBJ2-3|-|-
TGTGCCATCAGGGAAGAGGTTGCCCCCGGGACAGATACGCAGTATTTT
CAIREEVAPGTDTQYF
>TRBV5-1|TRBJ2-5|once|-
TGCGCCAGCAGCTTGGGGGCGAGCGGAGAGACCCAGTACTTC
CASSLGASGETQYF
>TRBV12-3/TRBV12-4|TRBJ1-2|many|-
TGTGCCAGCAGTTTGGATGACAACCACTATGGCTACACCTTC
CASSLDDNHYGYTF
>TRBV9|TRBJ2-1|many|TRBD1
TGTGCCAGCAGCGGCCCACAGGGGTCATCCTACAATGAGCAGTTCTTC
CASSGPQGSSYNEQFF
>TRBV7-9|TRBJ2-1|-|TRBD1
TGTGCCAGCAGCCGCTCTGACAGGGGGCCCCGCTCTTACAATGAGCAGTTCTTC
CASSRSDRGPRSYNEQFF
>TRBV5-1|TRBJ2-7|many|-
TGCGCCAGCAGCTTCTACAGGGACCCTACCTACGAGCAGTACTTC
CASSFYRDPTYEQYF
>TRBV30|TRBJ2-1|-|TRBD1
TGTGCCTTCACAGGGGGCCATGAGCAGTTCTTC
CAFTGGHEQFF
>TRBV9|TRBJ2-4|few|-
TGTGCCAGCAGCGTAGATTTTGGGATTCAGTACTTC
CASSVDFGIQYF
>TRBV20-1|TRBJ2-7|many|-
TGCAGTGCCCACCCTTCCGCGGGTTCGACCTACGAGCAGTACTTC
CSAHPSAGSTYEQYF
>TRBV14|TRBJ1-4|few|-
TGTGCCAGCAGCCAGAGGAGGAGTGCAACTAATGAAAAACTGTTTTTT
CASSQRRSATNEKLFF
>TRBV12-3/TRBV12-4|TRBJ2-3|few|-
TGTGCCAGCAGACTTAGCCCCGAGGGAGGAGGCACAGATACGCAGTATTTT
CASRLSPEGGGTDTQYF
>TRBV29-1|TRBJ2-7|many|-
TGCAGCGTTGAAAGGGGGGGGGAGGGCCTTCGGGACGAGCAGTACTTC
CSVERGGEGLRDEQYF
>TRBV3-1|TRBJ2-7|many|-
TGTGCCAGCAGCCAAGATAGGCGCAGCCCCTACGAGCAGTACTTC
CASSQDRRSPYEQYF
>TRBV4-1|TRBJ2-1|few|-
TGCGCCAGCAGCCGCGGGTCTTTCTCCTACAATGAGCAGTTCTTC
CASSRGSFSYNEQFF
>TRBV7-9|TRBJ2-7|many|-
TGTGCCAGCAGCTTGGAGGACAGAAACTACGAGCAGTACTTC
CASSLEDRNYEQYF
>TRBV12-3/TRBV12-4|TRBJ1-1|many|-
TGTGCCAGCAGTCCCGGAGCCATGGGGGCTTTCTTT
CASSPGAMGAFF
>TRBV11-2|TRBJ2-7|many|-
TGTGCCAGCAGCTTCGGGCTAGCGTTTAGCTCCTACGAGCAGTACTTC
CASSFGLAFSSYEQYF
>TRBV2|TRBJ2-7|many|TRBD2
TGTGCCAGCAGCACGGGGCCCGCTGCTAGCGGGAGGACCTACGAGCAGTACTTC
CASSTGPAASGRTYEQYF
>TRBV3-1|TRBJ1-6|-|-
TGTGCCAGCAGCCAAGGGGGGAATTCACCCCTCCACTTT
CASSQGGNSPLHF
>TRBV29-1|TRBJ1-2|many|-
TGCAGCGTTGAAGGAGGGACGACAGTAAGCTACACCTTC
CSVEGGTTVSYTF